This T cell receptor (beta chain) was observed in a study of beta chain features in type 1 diabetes. The entirety of the isolated RNA underwent reverse transcription, so expressed TCRB transcripts were sequenced. Repertoires were generated with immunoSEQ multiplex PCR, while TCRdb's copy carries only in-frame clones and drops some. The sample has around 99,000 clones, 30% to 50% seen once; the top ten hold less than 0.08%. This CDR3 is built from 14 residues. V gave up 5 bases and J gave up 1 base, with 6 bases separating them. The V gene's germline CDR1 is LNHDA and CDR2 SQIVND (reference sequence).

Input material: stem cell memory CD4+ T cells from blood. This sequence joins TRBV19 and TRBJ2-6; D is uncertain. This receptor was obtained from a woman in her late teens or twenties in good health. CDR3 residues: CASSHSSGANVLTF. The CDR3 nucleotides read TGTGCCAGTAGTCACAGTTCTGGGGCCAACGTCCTGACTTTC. Based on the CDR3 plus reference TRBV19 and TRBJ2-6, the full variable domain is DGGITQSPKYLFRKEGQNVTLSCEQNLNHDAMYWYRQDPGQGLRLIYYSQIVNDFQKGDIAEGYSVSREKKESFPLTVTSAQKNPTAFYLCASSHSSGANVLTFGAGSRLTVL.